This is a list of T cell receptor beta chains from one sample in a study of blood T cell repertoires in COVID-19. TCRdb's copy holds only in-frame clones and misses some; the assay was immunoSEQ multiplex PCR. The sample consists of roughly 200,000 clones, 80% to 85% of them appearing once. The sequenced sample consisted of peripheral blood. The origin of the receptors is a human donor in a cohort sampled during active COVID-19. The CDR3 runs from the conserved cysteine through the conserved F or W. The D gene is left open where the match is weak. Only part of the rows carry a size: once, few, many, or a class if the clone is expanded.

V	J	D	size	DNA	CDR3
TRBV29-1	TRBJ1-1	TRBD1	-	TGCAGCGCCTGGACAGGGGGTTCCACTGAAGCTTTCTTT	CSAWTGGSTEAFF
TRBV18	TRBJ2-5	TRBD2	once	TGTGCCAGCTCGGAACTAGCGGGAGGAGCGGAGACCCAGTACTTC	CASSELAGGAETQYF
TRBV5-1	TRBJ1-1	-	-	TGCGCCAGCAGCGCGCCTCAGGCGGGGACTGAAGCTTTCTTT	CASSAPQAGTEAFF
TRBV29-1	TRBJ2-7	TRBD1	-	TGCAGCGTTGTGGGACAGGGCTCCGTCTACGAGCAGTACTTC	CSVVGQGSVYEQYF
TRBV15	TRBJ2-1	TRBD2	-	TGTGCCACCAGCAGAGATCGGGGGGCCTACAATGAGCAGTTCTTC	CATSRDRGAYNEQFF
TRBV27	TRBJ1-1	TRBD1	-	TGTGCCAGCTCTTGGACAGGGGGCTTGAACACTGAAGCTTTCTTT	CASSWTGGLNTEAFF
TRBV5-1	TRBJ2-5	-	-	TGCGCCAGCAGAATCCAGGGACAAGAGACCCAGTACTTC	CASRIQGQETQYF
TRBV2	TRBJ1-1	-	few	TGTGCCAGCAGCGGACAGTTCTACCCTAACACTGAAGCTTTCTTT	CASSGQFYPNTEAFF
TRBV14	TRBJ2-3	TRBD2	-	TGTGCCAGCAGCCAACAACTAGCGAGCACAGATACGCAGTATTTT	CASSQQLASTDTQYF
TRBV18	TRBJ2-5	-	-	TGTGCCAGCTCACGTCCCGGGACTCAAGAGACCCAGTACTTC	CASSRPGTQETQYF
TRBV19	TRBJ1-6	TRBD1	-	TGTGCCAGTAGTATAGGACAGGGGTTTGGTTCACCCCTCCACTTT	CASSIGQGFGSPLHF
TRBV27	TRBJ2-3	TRBD2	-	TGTGCCAGCAGTTTAGGACTAGCCAATACGCAGTATTTT	CASSLGLANTQYF
TRBV5-8	TRBJ2-3	TRBD2	-	TGTGCCAGCAGCCATCGGACTAGCGGGGGGACAGATACGCAGTATTTT	CASSHRTSGGTDTQYF
TRBV5-4	TRBJ1-1	TRBD1	-	TGTGCCAGCAGCGGAGGGACAGTTGAAGCTTTCTTT	CASSGGTVEAFF
TRBV4-2	TRBJ1-4	TRBD1	-	TGTGCCAGCAGGGATCTGAGGGGGCCGAATGAAAAACTGTTTTTT	CASRDLRGPNEKLFF
TRBV5-1	TRBJ1-1	-	-	TGCGCCAGCACCGGACGGGCTCGGGGGAACACTGAAGCTTTCTTT	CASTGRARGNTEAFF
TRBV29-1	TRBJ1-1	-	-	TGCAGCGTTGGTAAAAGGACAGCCCTCACTGAAGCTTTCTTT	CSVGKRTALTEAFF
TRBV19	TRBJ2-3	TRBD1	once	TGTGCCAGCGTCCAGGGGGCGGGAGATACGCAGTATTTT	CASVQGAGDTQYF
TRBV6-4	TRBJ2-1	-	-	TGTGCCAGCCCCTCCGGGGGGCGGGAGACATGCAATGAGCAGTTCTTC	CASPSGGRETCNEQFF
TRBV29-1	TRBJ1-1	TRBD1	-	TGCAGCGGCACCCGGCGGGCAGGGGGGAACACTGAAGCTTTCTTT	CSGTRRAGGNTEAFF
TRBV18	TRBJ2-5	TRBD2	-	TGTGCCAGCTCACCAGCGGGGGGCCAAGAGACCCAGTACTTC	CASSPAGGQETQYF
TRBV5-8	TRBJ1-2	-	once	TGTGCCAGCAGCTGGGGGAGGAACTATGGCTACACCTTC	CASSWGRNYGYTF
TRBV23-1	TRBJ2-3	-	-	TGCGCCAGCAGTCATGTGGTTCGAGTCGGCACAGATACGCAGTATTTT	CASSHVVRVGTDTQYF
TRBV6-1	TRBJ1-1	-	once	TGTGCCAGCAGTGAATCTCGGGGGGCTGCTTTCTTT	CASSESRGAAFF
TRBV6-6	TRBJ1-5	-	-	TGTGCCAGCAGTCCAGGGGTGAACAATCAGCCCCAGCATTTT	CASSPGVNNQPQHF
TRBV6-5	TRBJ1-2	-	-	TGTGCCAGCAAAGGGGTTCTCTATGGCTACACCTTC	CASKGVLYGYTF
TRBV19	TRBJ1-2	-	few	TGTGCCAGTAGTGTCACAGGGTGGGATGGCTACACCTTC	CASSVTGWDGYTF
TRBV7-6	TRBJ2-5	TRBD2	-	TGTGCCAGCAGCTTAGCGCCGGGAAATAGCGGGGGAGAGACCCAGTACTTC	CASSLAPGNSGGETQYF
TRBV10-3	TRBJ2-3	TRBD1	-	TGTGCCATCAGCCCCGGTGGGACAGGGAGCACAGATACGCAGTATTTT	CAISPGGTGSTDTQYF
TRBV5-6	TRBJ2-4	-	few	TGTGCCAGCAGCGTGGATTACAGGGAAAACATTCAGTACTTC	CASSVDYRENIQYF
TRBV19	TRBJ1-2	TRBD1	few	TGTGCCAGTAGTAGGGGACAGGGGAGTTATGGCTACACCTTC	CASSRGQGSYGYTF
TRBV7-3	TRBJ2-1	TRBD1	-	TGTGCCAGCAGCGGCCCCGGGACAGGGAATGAGCAGTTCTTC	CASSGPGTGNEQFF
TRBV7-9	TRBJ2-7	TRBD1	-	TGTGCCAGCAGCTGGGACAGGGGGGAGCAGTACTTC	CASSWDRGEQYF
TRBV19	TRBJ2-1	TRBD2	-	TGTGCCAGTAGTATAGGAACCAGCGGGGGCCCAGGTGAGCAGTTCTTC	CASSIGTSGGPGEQFF
TRBV2	TRBJ2-2	-	-	TGTGCCAGCAGTGAAGCCCCAGGGCGGCTTGGCGGGGAGCTGTTTTTT	CASSEAPGRLGGELFF
TRBV28	TRBJ2-7	TRBD1	-	TGTGCCAGCAGCGCATCGACAGGGGTCTCGTACGAGCAGTACTTC	CASSASTGVSYEQYF
TRBV25-1	TRBJ2-1	TRBD1	-	TGTGCCAGCAGTGAATCAGGAACAGGGGTGGCCCACAATGAGCAGTTCTTC	CASSESGTGVAHNEQFF
TRBV11-3	TRBJ1-1	-	-	TGTGCCAGCAGTCAGTGGGGAGGGACTGAAGCTTTCTTT	CASSQWGGTEAFF
TRBV3-1/TRBV3-2	TRBJ2-1	TRBD2	-	TGTGCCAGCAGCCAAGTTGTACTAGCGGGAGGGCAGTTCTTC	CASSQVVLAGGQFF
TRBV19	TRBJ1-2	TRBD1	-	TGTGCCAGTAGAAGCCAGGGGGCCGGCTATGGCTACACCTTC	CASRSQGAGYGYTF
TRBV10-3	TRBJ2-5	TRBD1	-	TGTGCCATCTCAAGGGGACAGGGGGTAAAAGGGGGACAAGAGACCCAGTACTTC	CAISRGQGVKGGQETQYF